The 32 T cell receptor beta chains reported below all come from one sample, sequenced in a study of cytomegalovirus exposure and HLA in healthy donors. The PCR had 60 Vbeta and 13 Jbeta primers. Sequenced by immunoSEQ multiplex PCR; TCRdb stores in-frame clones only, minus some. The sample has approximately 170,000 clones, around 80% seen once; the top ten hold over 0.95%. Sequences were obtained from PBMCs. The origin of the receptors is a woman aged 35 to 49 in good health and CMV-seronegative.

CDR3 residues: CAWSAGEGGELFF. As DNA, the CDR3 is TGTGCCTGGAGTGCGGGGGAGGGCGGGGAGCTGTTTTTT. The V call is TRBV30, the J call TRBJ2-2; 7 bases fit TRBD2. CDR1 GTSNPN and CDR2 SVGIG come from the germline V gene (reference sequence). The J segment lost 7 bases and the V segment lost 1 base, leaving 3 bases of the junction unmatched. The CDR3 is made up of 13 amino acids.

V is TRBV29-1 and J is TRBJ2-3, with 9 nucleotides matching TRBD2. Germline V CDR1 and CDR2: SQVTM, ANQGSEA. The CDR3 is made up of 16 amino acids. J was trimmed by 0 bases and V by 1 base; bases with no gene match: 5. The CDR3 spells CSVEGATSGSTDTQYF. CDR3 coding DNA: TGCAGCGTTGAAGGGGCGACTAGCGGAAGCACAGATACGCAGTATTTT.

The rearrangement uses TRBV5-1 and TRBJ2-6, with a possible D match to TRBD2 (5 bases). V lost 6 bases, J lost 0 bases, and 10 bases lay in between. This CDR3 contains 15 residues. Per germline, CDR1 SGHRS and CDR2 YFSETQ. CDR3 bases: TGCGCCAGCAACGGAGGCGCCTCTGGGGCCAACGTCCTGACTTTC. Its protein is CASNGGASGANVLTF.

This chain joins TRBV27 and TRBJ2-3; 12 bases line up with TRBD1. The CDR3 runs to 15 residues. Germline V lookup: CDR1 MNHEY, CDR2 SMNVEV (reference sequence). V lost 6 bases and J lost 5; bases outside the gene matches: 6. Written as DNA, the CDR3 is TGTGCCAGCAGACAGGGACAGGGGGCTGGAGATACGCAGTATTTT. Its translation is CASRQGQGAGDTQYF.

This clone was recorded once. The V gene is TRBV6-6, the J gene TRBJ2-5; 8 bases map to TRBD1. J was trimmed by 4 bases and V by 7 bases; bases with no gene match: 11. Germline V gene sequence: CDR1 MNHNY, CDR2 SVGAGI (reference sequence). The CDR3 contains 15 residues. CDR3 loop: CASTPGQGNLETQYF. The DNA for the CDR3 is TGTGCCAGCACCCCCGGACAGGGAAATTTAGAGACCCAGTACTTC.

J is TRBJ2-1 and V is TRBV5-1, with 7 bases lining up with TRBD2. CDR3 length: 14 amino acids. The germline gives CDR1 SGHRS, CDR2 YFSETQ. Losses at the gene ends were 4 bases for V and 7 bases for J; bases not matched to a gene: 8. The CDR3 loop reads CASSPSTSINEQFF. The CDR3 nucleotides read TGCGCCAGCAGCCCCTCGACTAGCATAAATGAGCAGTTCTTC.

This clone was counted only a few times. This chain links TRBV30 with TRBJ1-5; D gene ambiguous. Trimming removed 5 bases at V and 9 bases at J, with 14 bases between. The CDR3 loop spans 12 amino acids. Germline V lookup: CDR1 GTSNPN, CDR2 SVGIG (reference sequence). CDR3 protein: CAWGLGSGPQHF. The CDR3 DNA is TGTGCCTGGGGACTGGGGTCGGGGCCCCAGCATTTT.

This chain links TRBV2 with TRBJ2-5, with D possibly matching TRBD2 (6 bases). Trimming stripped 3 bases from V and 5 bases from J, with 16 bases between. Germline V CDR1 and CDR2: SNHLY, FYNNEI. The CDR3 has 15 residues. CDR3: CASSDSLGEEETQYF. DNA for the CDR3: TGTGCCAGCAGTGATAGTCTCGGGGAGGAGGAGACCCAGTACTTC.

Comment on this clone: In the same sample, other DNA sequences code for this CDR3. CDR3 in DNA: TGTGCCAGCAGTGAAGACAGGGTTGGCGGCTACACCTTC. Its protein is CASSEDRVGGYTF. The chain recombines TRBV6-1 with TRBJ1-2; TRBD1 is a possible D gene (6 bases). The CDR3 consists of 13 residues. CDR1 is MNHNS and CDR2 is SASEGT in the germline V gene. V gave up 1 base and J gave up 8 bases, with 11 bases separating them.

The J gene is TRBJ1-5, the V gene TRBV30; weak D call: TRBD1 (5 bases). Trimming cost V 2 bases and J 0 bases, with 11 bases left between them. The CDR3 length is 15 residues. Germline V lookup: CDR1 GTSNPN, CDR2 SVGIG (reference sequence). DNA for the CDR3: TGTGCCTGGAGTCCGCCCGGGGGTAGCAATCAGCCCCAGCATTTT. It translates to CAWSPPGGSNQPQHF.

The rearrangement uses TRBV9 and TRBJ2-3; no reliable D call. CDR1 SGDLS and CDR2 YYNGEE come from the germline V gene. The CDR3 has 13 amino acids. Deletions cut 2 bases from V and 6 bases from J, with 10 bases between. The CDR3 DNA follows: TGTGCCAGCAGCGTCCACTCTTTGGATACGCAGTATTTT. Translation: CASSVHSLDTQYF.

This clone was recorded once. The chain couples TRBV2 to TRBJ2-3; D perhaps matches TRBD2 (6 bases). CDR1 is SNHLY and CDR2 is FYNNEI in the germline V gene. Between the trimmed V and J ends, which lost 5 bases and 7 bases, there was a span of 16 bases. This CDR3 region has 14 residues. The CDR3 DNA follows: TGTGCCAGCAGTACGGACTATTCCGTGAATACGCAGTATTTT. Its translation is CASSTDYSVNTQYF.

This clone was seen once. The chain combines TRBV4-2 with TRBJ1-4; D is undetermined. In germline, CDR1 is LGHNA, CDR2 YNFKEQ. Trimming removed 1 base from V and 7 bases from J, with 10 bases in between. The CDR3 is 14 residues long. The CDR3 sequence: CASSQGGFGEKLFF. The CDR3 nucleotides read TGTGCCAGCAGCCAAGGAGGGTTCGGTGAAAAACTGTTTTTT.

This clone has just one count. The chain couples TRBV5-6 to TRBJ2-2; the match to TRBD2 covers 11 bases. Trimming at V came to 4 bases and at J to 3 bases, leaving 8 bases not matched to a gene. The V gene's germline CDR1 is SGHDT and CDR2 YYEEEE. This CDR3 contains 17 residues. CDR3 sequence: CASSLRGLAGDTGELFF. The CDR3 coding sequence is TGTGCCAGCAGCCTACGCGGACTAGCGGGCGACACCGGGGAGCTGTTTTTT. The entire variable domain, with the rest obtained from reference TRBV5-6 and TRBJ2-2, is as follows: DAGVTQSPTHLIKTRGQQVTLRCSPKSGHDTVSWYQQALGQGPQFIFQYYEEEERQRGNFPDRFSGHQFPNYSSELNVNALLLGDSALYLCASSLRGLAGDTGELFFGEGSRLTVL.

This clone was observed once. The chain links TRBV7-9 to TRBJ2-7, with D uncertain. Germline loops: CDR1 SEHNR, CDR2 FQNEAQ (reference sequence). V was trimmed by 3 bases and J by 2 bases, leaving 5 bases between them. There are 12 residues in the CDR3. The CDR3 sequence is CASSFSAYEQYF. The CDR3 nucleotides are TGTGCCAGCAGCTTTAGTGCCTACGAGCAGTACTTC.

The genes are TRBV29-1 and TRBJ2-1; D unresolved. The V gene's germline CDR1 is SQVTM and CDR2 ANQGSEA. The V and J ends lost 5 bases and 2 bases respectively, with 10 bases between them. The CDR3 sequence is 13 residues long. The CDR3 is CSVIVTAYNEQFF. In DNA form, the CDR3 reads TGCAGCGTTATAGTAACAGCCTACAATGAGCAGTTCTTC.

This chain links TRBV30 with TRBJ2-1; 7 bases map to TRBD1. Germline V CDR1 and CDR2: GTSNPN, SVGIG (reference sequence). J was trimmed by 8 bases and V by 0 bases; bases with no gene match: 4. The CDR3 is 13 amino acids. The CDR3 coding sequence is TGTGCCTGGAGTGTGAACAGGGGATATGAGCAGTTCTTC. Protein: CAWSVNRGYEQFF.

This clone was observed a few times. The rearrangement joins TRBV6-1 to TRBJ1-4; no reliable D call. The CDR3 runs 15 residues. CDR1 is MNHNS and CDR2 is SASEGT in the germline V gene. Trimming left V 2 bases short and J 5 bases short, with 12 bases between. CDR3 nucleotides: TGTGCCAGCAGTGAAAGAACGGTTGCAAATGAAAAACTGTTTTTT. Translated: CASSERTVANEKLFF.

The chain has TRBV7-8 and TRBJ1-1; TRBD1 aligns across 9 bases. This CDR3 has 16 amino acids. After removal of 5 bases from V and 0 bases from J, the junction contained 7 bases not matched to a gene. Germline lookup yields CDR1 SGHVS and CDR2 FQNEAQ. DNA for the CDR3: TGTGCCAGCAGCCCTCGGGACAGGGCGATGAACACTGAAGCTTTCTTT. Translating it yields CASSPRDRAMNTEAFF.

The V call is TRBV6-1, the J call TRBJ1-1; the D gene is possibly TRBD1 (6 bases). This CDR3 is 14 amino acids long. The V end was cut by 3 bases, the J end by 8 bases, with 16 bases between. Germline values: CDR1 MNHNS, CDR2 SASEGT. The CDR3 reads CASSEGPGALEAFF. CDR3 bases: TGTGCCAGCAGTGAGGGTCCAGGGGCCCTCGAAGCTTTCTTT.

The chain links TRBV7-2 to TRBJ2-5; D is perhaps TRBD2 (5 bases). The V end was cut by 7 bases, the J end by 5 bases, with 17 bases between. The CDR3 is made up of 14 amino acids. CDR1 and CDR2 from the germline V gene are SGHTA and FQGNSA. In DNA, the CDR3 is TGTGCCAGCACCCCGGGCCCCACGGGGGAGACCCAGTACTTC. Protein product: CASTPGPTGETQYF.

In this sample, this clone turned up a few times. The J gene is TRBJ2-1, the V gene TRBV11-2; TRBD2 matches 11 bases. Germline V gene sequence: CDR1 SGHAT, CDR2 FQNNGV. The CDR3 spans 15 residues. Germline trimming cut 5 bases from V and 8 bases from J; bases unmatched to any gene: 8. As DNA, the CDR3 is TGTGCCAGCAGCCCCAGGACTAGCGGGTTTGATGAGCAGTTCTTC. It encodes CASSPRTSGFDEQFF.

The chain combines TRBV7-9 with TRBJ1-3; D gene ambiguous. The germline V gene has CDR1 SEHNR and CDR2 FQNEAQ (reference sequence). V lost 4 bases, J lost 2 bases, and 9 bases lay in between. There are 14 residues in the CDR3. CDR3 in DNA: TGTGCCAGCAGCTCCGACAAGGCTGGAAACACCATATATTTT. It yields the protein CASSSDKAGNTIYF.

In this sample, this clone turned up once. The CDR3 nucleotides read TGTGCCAGTAGCCTAGCGGGAGACACGCAGTATTTT. Encoded protein: CASSLAGDTQYF. The chain joins TRBV19 to TRBJ2-3; 10 bases are a match to TRBD2. V shed 6 bases, J shed 9 bases, and the junction held 3 bases outside the gene matches. Germline V gives CDR1 LNHDA, CDR2 SQIVND (reference sequence). The CDR3 is made up of 12 amino acids. The full variable domain, with the rest looked up from reference TRBV19 and TRBJ2-3, is DGGITQSPKYLFRKEGQNVTLSCEQNLNHDAMYWYRQDPGQGLRLIYYSQIVNDFQKGDIAEGYSVSREKKESFPLTVTSAQKNPTAFYLCASSLAGDTQYFGPGTRLTVL.

This clone appeared a single time. V is TRBV27 and J is TRBJ1-1; D is uncertain. Trimming left V 1 base short and J 7 bases short, with 10 bases between. The germline V gene encodes CDR1 MNHEY and CDR2 SMNVEV (reference sequence). The CDR3 loop spans 13 amino acids. Here the CDR3 reads CASSLLGRLEAFF. The CDR3 DNA follows: TGTGCCAGCAGTTTATTGGGCAGGCTTGAAGCTTTCTTT.

The count of this clone is one. This chain joins TRBV29-1 and TRBJ1-1, with D tentatively TRBD1 (6 bases). This CDR3 spans 13 amino acids. V was shortened by 6 bases and J by 4 bases, with 15 bases between the two germline ends. Germline assignment: CDR1 SQVTM and CDR2 ANQGSEA. The CDR3 loop is CSVDKTGSTEAFF. The CDR3 DNA is TGCAGCGTAGATAAAACAGGGAGCACTGAAGCTTTCTTT.

V gene TRBV30 combines with J gene TRBJ1-1, with D perhaps TRBD1 (5 bases). The germline gives CDR1 GTSNPN, CDR2 SVGIG (reference sequence). The CDR3 loop spans 12 amino acids. The V end was cut by 4 bases, the J end by 0 bases, with 6 bases between. CDR3 bases: TGTGCCTGGAAGGACATGAACACTGAAGCTTTCTTT. This codes for CAWKDMNTEAFF.

This CDR3 is CASSLGRPNGQETQYF. Written as DNA, the CDR3 is TGCGCCAGCAGCTTGGGGAGGCCGAACGGGCAAGAGACCCAGTACTTC. The rearrangement uses TRBV5-1 and TRBJ2-5, with D possibly matching TRBD2 (5 bases). V shed 0 bases and J shed 2 bases, with 14 bases lying between them. The CDR3 is made up of 16 amino acids. In germline, CDR1 is SGHRS, CDR2 YFSETQ.

The J gene is TRBJ1-2, the V gene TRBV18, with D maybe TRBD1 (5 bases). Germline CDR1 KGHSH, CDR2 LQKENI. The CDR3 contains 15 residues. Trimming removed 3 bases from V and 3 bases from J, with 14 bases in between. CDR3 sequence: CASSPDWGDYYGYTF. The CDR3 DNA reads as TGTGCCAGCTCACCCGACTGGGGGGACTACTATGGCTACACCTTC.

Concerning this clone: A junction boundary mismatches the germline segment, possibly from a read error. This chain joins TRBV7-7 and TRBJ1-4; D is unresolved. The CDR3 is 13 amino acids. Germline V CDR1 and CDR2: SSHAT, FNYEAQ (reference sequence). The CDR3 DNA reads TGTGCTAGCAGTCCGGCAACTAATGAAAAACTGTTTTTT. Protein product: CASSPATNEKLFF. The whole variable domain, remainder taken from reference TRBV7-7 and TRBJ1-4, is GAGVSQSPRYKVTKRGQDVTLRCDPISSHATLYWYQQALGQGPEFLTYFNYEAQPDKSGLPSDRFSAERPEGSISTLTIQRTEQRDSAMYRCASSPATNEKLFFGSGTQLSVL.

A remark on this clone: Other DNA sequences in this sample translate to the same CDR3. The V and J genes are TRBV28 and TRBJ1-5; D remains unclear. CDR3 length: 14 residues. Germline V CDR1 and CDR2: MDHEN, SYDVKM. The V end lost 2 bases, the J end lost 5 bases, and 10 bases lay between the germline ends. The CDR3 loop is CASSLGQLYQPQHF. DNA of the CDR3: TGTGCCAGCAGTTTAGGGCAGCTTTATCAGCCCCAGCATTTT.

The gene calls are TRBV14 and TRBJ1-2, with D perhaps TRBD1 (5 bases). Per germline, CDR1 SGHDN and CDR2 FVKESK. V dropped 1 base and J dropped 7 bases, with 10 bases sitting between them. The CDR3 has 13 residues. The CDR3 bases are TGTGCCAGCAGCCAAGGGGGGGGAGGTGGCTACACCTTC. Amino acid sequence: CASSQGGGGGYTF.